These 15 T cell receptor beta chains came from one sample sequenced in a study of blood T cells in healthy people across ages. A second about 7 to 11 cycle PCR used barcoded and J-beta primers. TCRdb independently ran MiXCR on the 5' RACE reads; one entry per CDR3 protein. The table includes about 640,000 distinct CDR3 sequences, about 30% detected once. Sequencing was performed on blood. These receptor sequences come from a woman aged 80 or older in good health.

Note on this clonotype: This could be a read error, since a much larger clone is one nucleotide away. This chain links TRBV4-1 with TRBJ2-7; no clear D gene. Trimming shortened V by 0 bases and J by 3 bases, and 21 bases separated the two germline ends. CDR1 and CDR2 from the germline V gene are MGHRA and YSYEKL. CDR3 length: 18 residues. Here the CDR3 reads CASSQETSGRLVGYEQYF. The CDR3 DNA sequence: TGCGCCAGCAGCCAAGAGACCTCCGGGCGTTTGGTCGGCTACGAGCAGTACTTC.

This clonotype was observed a few times. The chain couples TRBV4-1 to TRBJ1-5; D is ambiguous. Germline CDR1 reads MGHRA; CDR2 reads YSYEKL. This CDR3 has 16 residues. V was pared by 2 bases and J by 5 bases, with 16 bases between. The CDR3 here is CASSQTEENRYQPQHF. CDR3 sequence (DNA): TGCGCCAGCAGCCAAACTGAGGAGAACCGATATCAGCCCCAGCATTTT.

The chain carries TRBV20-1 and TRBJ2-1; 10 bases map to TRBD2. The germline V gene encodes CDR1 DFQATT and CDR2 SNEGSKA (reference sequence). The CDR3 has 15 amino acids. V was pared by 3 bases and J by 5 bases, with 7 bases of the junction left unmatched. CDR3 in amino acids: CSARPTSGNHNEQFF. In nucleotides, the CDR3 is TGCAGTGCTAGGCCCACTAGCGGGAACCACAATGAGCAGTTCTTC.

This clonotype was picked up a small number of times. In DNA, the CDR3 is TGCGCCAGCAGCAAGGGCGGGACAGGAGGCGACTACTTC. Its protein product is CASSKGGTGGDYF. This rearrangement joins TRBV5-1 to TRBJ2-7, with 8 bases lining up with TRBD1. V lost 4 bases, J lost 13 bases, and 13 bases stayed unmatched. Germline V gene data show CDR1 as SGHRS and CDR2 as YFSETQ. The CDR3 totals 13 residues.

Comments on this clonotype: A much larger clone lies a single base off, so this may be a read error. V usage is TRBV15 and J usage is TRBJ2-3; 8 nucleotides align to TRBD2. Per the germline V gene, CDR1 is LNHNV and CDR2 is YYDKDF (reference sequence). The CDR3 contains 15 residues. The CDR3 sequence is CATSRPGGPKDMQYF. Written as DNA, the CDR3 is TGTGCCACCAGCAGACCGGGGGGGCCTAAAGATATGCAGTATTTT.

This clonotype was observed many times. The rearrangement uses TRBV28 and TRBJ2-7; D is possibly TRBD1 (6 bases). Germline CDR1 is MDHEN and CDR2 is SYDVKM. V lost 3 bases to trimming and J lost 2 bases, with 20 bases between them. CDR3 size: 17 residues. CDR3 in DNA: TGTGCCAGCAGTTTTCTCAGGACAGTCGGGGAGCCCTACGAGCAGTACTTC. Translated: CASSFLRTVGEPYEQYF. Looking up the rest from reference TRBV28 and TRBJ2-7 gives the full variable domain: DVKVTQSSRYLVKRTGEKVFLECVQDMDHENMFWYRQDPGLGLRLIYFSYDVKMKEKGDIPEGYSVSREKKERFSLILESASTNQTSMYLCASSFLRTVGEPYEQYFGPGTRLTVT.

There are many counts of this clonotype. The rearrangement uses TRBV20-1 and TRBJ2-5; TRBD2 agrees at 8 bases. Germline CDR1 reads DFQATT; CDR2 reads SNEGSKA (reference sequence). The CDR3 runs 13 residues. Trimming at V came to 6 bases and at J to 7 bases, leaving 10 bases not matched to a gene. The CDR3, as DNA: TGCAGTGCCGCCCTCCCAAGCGGGAGGACCCAGTACTTC. Translation gives CSAALPSGRTQYF.

This clonotype was seen at least ten times. The genes are TRBV10-3 and TRBJ1-1; D is undetermined. From germline, CDR1 is ENHRY and CDR2 SYGVKD. V was shortened by 6 bases and J by 2 bases, with 7 bases between the two germline ends. This CDR3 is built from 12 residues. The CDR3 DNA is TGTGCCATCAGGGACGTAAACACTGAAGCTTTCTTT. Its protein is CAIRDVNTEAFF.

This sequence joins TRBV30 and TRBJ1-3; D not certain. There are 13 residues in the CDR3. Germline loops: CDR1 GTSNPN, CDR2 SVGIG (reference sequence). V lost 2 bases to trimming and J lost 0 bases, with 5 bases between them. The CDR3 DNA reads TGTGCCTGGAGTCGGGTCTCTGGAAACACCATATATTTT. Translated, it gives CAWSRVSGNTIYF.

The rearrangement joins TRBV5-6 to TRBJ1-5; 8 positions agree with TRBD1. This CDR3 has 15 amino acids. Trimming took 4 bases from V and 4 from J; bases not matched to a gene: 7. Germline loops: CDR1 SGHDT, CDR2 YYEEEE. CDR3 sequence: CASSTSGGLNQPQHF. CDR3 nucleotide sequence: TGTGCCAGCAGCACCTCAGGGGGCTTAAATCAGCCCCAGCATTTT. Full variable domain (outside the CDR3, taken from reference TRBV5-6 and TRBJ1-5): DAGVTQSPTHLIKTRGQQVTLRCSPKSGHDTVSWYQQALGQGPQFIFQYYEEEERQRGNFPDRFSGHQFPNYSSELNVNALLLGDSALYLCASSTSGGLNQPQHFGDGTRLSIL.

This clonotype occurred many times. The CDR3 DNA reads as TGCGCCAGCAGCCAATACAGGGGATTGGATGGCTACACCTTC. It codes for CASSQYRGLDGYTF. The chain couples TRBV5-1 to TRBJ1-2, with 7 bases lining up with TRBD1. Germline lookup yields CDR1 SGHRS and CDR2 YFSETQ. Trimming took 4 bases from V and 6 from J; bases not matched to a gene: 9. There are 14 residues in the CDR3. The full variable domain, with the rest looked up from reference TRBV5-1 and TRBJ1-2, is KAGVTQTPRYLIKTRGQQVTLSCSPISGHRSVSWYQQTPGQGLQFLFEYFSETQRNKGNFPGRFSGRQFSNSRSEMNVSTLELGDSALYLCASSQYRGLDGYTFGSGTRLTVV.

The chain links TRBV6-2 or TRBV6-3 to TRBJ2-5, with 9 bases matching TRBD2. Germline trimming cut 4 bases from V and 1 base from J; bases unmatched to any gene: 4. Germline CDR1 MNHEY, CDR2 SVGEGT. This CDR3 has 15 amino acids. The CDR3 sequence is CASSSSGGPQETQYF. CDR3 nucleotide sequence: TGTGCCAGCAGTTCCAGCGGGGGGCCCCAAGAGACCCAGTACTTC.

This clonotype was detected a few times. The chain joins TRBV10-3 to TRBJ2-5; D may be TRBD2 (6 bases). V was pared by 3 bases and J by 11 bases, with 19 bases between. The CDR3 is 14 residues long. Germline lookup yields CDR1 ENHRY and CDR2 SYGVKD. CDR3 DNA: TGTGCCATCAGTGATGGGAGGAGTTCGGGTGAGCAGTACTTC. Translated, it gives CAISDGRSSGEQYF.

This clonotype was counted at least ten times. The J gene is TRBJ2-7, the V gene TRBV20-1, with D hard to call. The CDR3 is made up of 15 amino acids. Germline CDR1 reads DFQATT; CDR2 reads SNEGSKA (reference sequence). Trimming left V 4 bases short and J 6 bases short, with 22 bases between. The CDR3 nucleotides read TGCAGTGCTAACCCCCCAAAGGTCTCCAAACGCGAGCAGTACTTC. It codes for CSANPPKVSKREQYF.

The rearrangement links TRBV19 to TRBJ2-5; the match to TRBD2 covers 10 bases. The CDR3 spans 16 residues. The germline V gene encodes CDR1 LNHDA and CDR2 SQIVND (reference sequence). Trimming at V came to 2 bases and at J to 3 bases, leaving 6 bases not matched to a gene. CDR3 region: CASSIPRTSGEETQYF. The DNA for the CDR3 is TGTGCCAGTAGTATACCAAGGACTAGCGGAGAAGAGACCCAGTACTTC.